This TCR beta chain appears in the sequencing data of a study of breast tumors, draining lymph nodes, adjacent tissues. Per the germline V gene, CDR1 is SGHTA and CDR2 is FQGTGA. CDR3 length equals 15 residues. The trim removed 0 bases at V and 2 bases at J, leaving 3 bases unmatched. Breast cancer patients provided tissue from their axillary draining lymph nodes. Study results and limitations: Tumor repertoires ranked between lymph nodes and nontumor tissue in diversity, with V and J gene preferences. Data fit most tumor T cells coming from lymph node, expanding in tumor. The lymph node origin of tumor T cells was framed as consistent with a hypothesis, not demonstrated. Luminal-like breast cancer showed significantly greater tumor-nontumor repertoire similarity than basal-like breast cancer did.

This clonotype was seen repeatedly, ten times or more. Antigen unknown. TCRdb itself ran the multiplex PCR reads through MiXCR, one entry per CDR3 protein. The table lists 250,000 or so distinct CDR3 sequences, around 30% of them singletons. The sequence was collected from a female donor with breast cancer. Some clones in this sample may be carry-over from other donors' samples. The V and J genes are TRBV7-3 and TRBJ1-2; TRBD1 matches 7 bases. The material sequenced was axillary lymph node tissue. This CDR3 reads CASSLTGTANYGYTF. CDR3 bases: TGTGCCAGCAGCTTAACGGGGACAGCGAACTATGGCTACACCTTC.